The clone carrying this TCR beta chain was seen just once. Its target is unknown. The data are from a study of PD-L1 blockade in urothelial cancer. Study context: Patients initiated atezolizumab in about 2014 at 1,200 mg intravenously every 3 weeks. Most patients, twenty-five of 29, were males with bladder-origin cancer. Researchers looked at the blood 3 weeks (second dose) and 6 weeks after treatment began.

Indicated time point: pretreatment peripheral blood. The method was immunoSEQ multiplex PCR; TCRdb's version includes in-frame clones alone and lacks a portion of them. The table has tens of thousands of clones, less than 90% seen once. This CDR3 is 15 amino acids long. V was clipped by 6 bases and J by 2 bases; unmatched bases: 7. Per the germline V gene, CDR1 is MGHDK and CDR2 is SYGVNS. Study-level findings and limits: Tumor-linked clones in blood grew more by 3 weeks in durable-benefit patients.

Sequenced material: PBMCs, taken around atezolizumab (anti-PD-L1) treatment. The sequence was obtained from a woman aged 70 to 79 with urothelial cancer. The V call is TRBV25-1, the J call TRBJ2-3, with 8 bases fitting TRBD1. The CDR3 DNA sequence: TGTGCCAGCAGCCGTCCAGGGGGCCCCACAGATACGCAGTATTTT. Translating it yields CASSRPGGPTDTQYF.